This TCR beta chain was observed in a study of cytomegalovirus exposure and HLA in healthy donors. The PCR employed 60 Vbeta primers together with 13 Jbeta primers. Sequencing was performed with immunoSEQ multiplex PCR; in TCRdb, only in-frame clones are kept and a portion is missing. The repertoire table contains about 110,000 clones. Sequences were obtained from PBMCs. This receptor was taken from a man between 40 and 49 years old in good health and CMV-seropositive.

As DNA, the CDR3 is TGCAGCGCTGGACAGTTCATTGAAGCTTTCTTT. It specifies CSAGQFIEAFF. V usage is TRBV29-1 and J usage is TRBJ1-1; maybe TRBD1 (6 bases). The CDR3 is made up of 11 amino acids. Trimming pared 7 bases from V and 7 bases from J, leaving 13 bases between. The germline gives CDR1 SQVTM, CDR2 ANQGSEA.